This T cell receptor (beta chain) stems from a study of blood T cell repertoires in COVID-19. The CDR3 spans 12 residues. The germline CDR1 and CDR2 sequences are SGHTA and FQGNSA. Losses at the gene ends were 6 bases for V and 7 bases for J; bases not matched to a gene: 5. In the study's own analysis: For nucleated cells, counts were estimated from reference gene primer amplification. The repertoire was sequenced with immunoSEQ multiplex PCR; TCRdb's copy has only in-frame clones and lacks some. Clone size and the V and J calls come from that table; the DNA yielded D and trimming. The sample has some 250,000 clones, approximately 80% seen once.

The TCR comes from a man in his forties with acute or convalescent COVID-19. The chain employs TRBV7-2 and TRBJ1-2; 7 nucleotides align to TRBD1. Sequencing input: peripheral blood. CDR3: CASSSQGGGYTF. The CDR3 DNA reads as TGTGCCAGCAGTTCTCAGGGGGGTGGCTACACCTTC.